This T cell receptor (beta chain) is from a study of Graves' ophthalmopathy and Graves' hyperthyroidism. Study information: Peripheral blood was gathered at first diagnosis, ahead of any treatment whatsoever.

Amplified material comprised TCR beta CDR3 regions derived from RNA transcripts. The authors performed first-round RT-PCR with HTBI primers and then a second-round multiplex PCR. MiXCR was run by TCRdb on the multiplex PCR reads, yielding one entry per CDR3 protein. The table has approximately 210,000 distinct CDR3 sequences, approximately 28% seen once. The study excluded patients with other autoimmune diseases, uncontrolled infections, pregnancy or lactation. The sample holds many counts of this clonotype. What it recognizes is unknown. Study results and caveats: Prediction of ophthalmopathy progression reached 70.59% sensitivity and under 80% specificity.

V was clipped by 1 base and J by 0 bases; unmatched bases: 2. CDR3 size: 16 residues. The sample consisted of peripheral blood. This receptor was taken from a man between 45 and 60 years old with Graves' ophthalmopathy. This sequence joins TRBV12-3 or TRBV12-4 and TRBJ2-2; 7 bases agree with TRBD2. The CDR3 sequence: CASSLGDYANTGELFF. CDR3 bases: TGTGCCAGCAGTTTAGGGGACTATGCGAACACCGGGGAGCTGTTTTTT.